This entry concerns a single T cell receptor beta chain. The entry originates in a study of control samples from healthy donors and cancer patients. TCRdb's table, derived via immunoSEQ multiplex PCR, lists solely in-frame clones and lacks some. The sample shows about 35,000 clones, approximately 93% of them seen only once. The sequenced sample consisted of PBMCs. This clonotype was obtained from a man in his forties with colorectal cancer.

The CDR3 bases are TGTGCCAGCACCCCCCGGGACGGGAACTATGGCTACACCTTC. Encoded protein: CASTPRDGNYGYTF. The chain carries TRBV3-1 (or the pseudogene TRBV3-2) and TRBJ1-2, with TRBD1 as a possible D gene (5 bases). Germline V CDR1 and CDR2: LGHDT, YNNKEL (reference sequence). With 7 bases removed from V and 2 bases from J, the gap between germline ends came to 14 bases. This CDR3 has 14 amino acids.